This T cell receptor (beta chain) was recorded in a study of graft-versus-host responses after intestinal transplantation. General observations from the study: Peak levels of circulating GvH clones tracked with early post-transplant HvG declines. The recipient marrow held GvH clones, and some of them showed up first in ileum or blood.

A remark on this clone: Its antigen is not known.

Sequenced by immunoSEQ multiplex PCR; TCRdb stores in-frame clones only, minus some. The repertoire holds about 21,000 clones, with 89% as singletons. CDR1 is LNHNV and CDR2 is YYDKDF in the germline V gene (reference sequence). The length of the CDR3 is 15 residues. The V gene lost 5 bases and the J gene lost 4 bases, with 18 bases spanning the gap. This specimen was PBMCs, taken roughly ten weeks after intestinal transplantation. This TCR was sampled from a human patient who received an intestinal transplant, so some T cells may come from the graft donor. The gene calls are TRBV15 and TRBJ2-7; TRBD2 might be the D (6 bases). The CDR3 nucleotides are TGTGCCACCAGCTGGGGATGGGGAGGCTTTTACGAGCAGTACTTC. Its protein is CATSWGWGGFYEQYF.